This section outlines one T cell receptor beta chain sequence together with its context. The sample originates from a study of cytomegalovirus exposure and HLA in healthy donors. In the PCR, 60 Vbeta and 13 Jbeta primers were used. Only in-frame clones appear in the TCRdb table, and some are missing; sequencing was by immunoSEQ multiplex PCR. The sample lists approximately 93,000 clones; 78% were seen once. The sequenced material came from PBMCs. This clonotype originated in a woman aged 40 to 50 in good health and CMV-seronegative.

CDR3 residues: CASSAPGDERSSYEQYF. As DNA, the CDR3 is TGTGCCAGCAGCGCCCCCGGTGATGAGCGGAGCTCCTACGAGCAGTACTTC. V usage is TRBV7-9 and J usage is TRBJ2-7; tentatively, D is TRBD2 (5 bases). The CDR3 sequence is 17 residues long. In germline, CDR1 is SEHNR, CDR2 FQNEAQ (reference sequence). V dropped 5 bases and J dropped 0 bases, with 20 bases sitting between them.